This T cell receptor beta chain came from a study of blood T cell repertoires in COVID-19 (dated by TCRdb to 2020 to 2022). As for the study more broadly: Collaborator samples came from the United States, Italy and Spain and covered acute and convalescent phases of COVID-19. The prospective study material was composed of cDNA or gDNA derived from T cells, B-cell-depleted T cells, or PBMCs. The dataset comprised deeply sampled blood TCRbeta repertoires from subjects exposed to, actively infected with, or recovered from COVID-19. The repertoires were released in a freely available public database meant as a resource for research on the immune response to SARS-CoV-2. Samples were obtained from the ongoing ImmuneRACE study (first 160 participants) and from 950 to 1,500 subjects provided by 6 global collaborators. A de-identified subject ID, COVID-19 status, age in years and sex were almost always included in the sample metadata. Where HLA class I and class II types were available, the types were taken from metadata supplied by the sample provider, not from assay-based typing. The study at large found these results: How much clinical and demographic metadata was included differed by source and by participant, and the metadata was provided uncurated.

One collaborating source in Seattle enrolled patients during active infection and followed them longitudinally through the course of disease. Collaborating institutions collected whole blood in K2EDTA tubes following their own protocols. For TCRbeta analysis, collaborators shipped samples in one of three forms: frozen whole blood, isolated PBMCs, or DNA extracted from either of those sample types. Clipping removes 5 bases from V and 6 bases from J, with 5 as the unmatched junction base count. Including the terminal cysteine and phenylalanine, the CDR3 comprises 14 residues. The CDR3 DNA has 42 bases and is translated from base 1. The germline V gene encodes CDR1 SEHNR and CDR2 FQNEAQ (reference sequence). TCRbeta CDR3 regions were amplified from genomic DNA by means of the immunoSEQ Assay, a bias-controlled multiplex PCR. The authors' analysis ran thus. The number of nucleated cells in each sample was estimated by amplification of reference gene primers within the assay. To quantify the absolute abundance of each unique TCRbeta CDR3 rearrangement, sequence reads were collapsed and filtered. Productive Simpson clonality was computed per sample as the square root of Simpson's diversity index over productive rearrangements. The table comes from immuneACCESS by way of TCRdb, which keeps in-frame sequences with V and J called. Part of the clones is missing from these tables; in studies checked, under half for an unresolved V gene and the rest for unknown reasons. V, J and clone size are those of that table, while D and trimming were read from the DNA. Across this sample there are 90,000 to 100,000 clones, with 70% to 90% seen only once. The ten largest clonotypes hold 2.5% to 3% of the sample.

On this clone: Its specific antigen is unknown. It has no much larger one-base neighbor in the sample; base qualities were not kept.

The clonotype originates from a middle-aged man with COVID-19, enrolled during active disease. Sequenced: peripheral blood. The rearrangement combines TRBV7-9 with TRBJ2-2, with 8 bases matching TRBD1. The DNA sequence follows: TGTGCCAGCAGCCCGGGACAGGTTTCCGGGGAGCTGTTTTTT. This translates into CASSPGQVSGELFF.